Listed below are T cell receptor beta chains from one sample, sequenced in a study of blood T cell repertoires in COVID-19. Sequencing was performed with immunoSEQ multiplex PCR; in TCRdb, only in-frame clones are kept and a portion is missing. This sample has roughly 200,000 clones; roughly four fifths occur once, and the top ten carry nearly 5%. The sample taken for sequencing was PBMCs or T cells enriched from blood (not recorded which). Every receptor here comes from a woman aged 45-59 years who had been exposed to COVID-19. Each CDR3 is given with its conserved first and last residue. Fields, in order: V gene, J gene, CDR3 protein.

TRBV4-2,TRBJ1-2,CASSHPGHSGYTF
TRBV10-3,TRBJ1-3,CAISPDRGQGNTIYF
TRBV5-1,TRBJ1-1,CASSLPDRGTHTEAFF
TRBV2,TRBJ1-6,CASSVRGLNSPLHF
TRBV27,TRBJ2-2,CASSSSGLVATGELFF
TRBV18,TRBJ1-5,CASSPLRANNQPQHF
TRBV6-2/TRBV6-3,TRBJ1-2,CASSYGTARGYTF
TRBV2,TRBJ2-2,CASRLGGPTGELFF
TRBV6-5,TRBJ2-1,CASSPSGGGFSEQFF
TRBV4-2,TRBJ1-1,CASSQDRGQQNTEAFF
TRBV19,TRBJ2-7,CASNDGTGGYEQYF
TRBV5-1,TRBJ1-2,CASRQEAGNYGYTF
TRBV28,TRBJ1-2,CASSDSLYGYTF
TRBV6-2/TRBV6-3,TRBJ2-1,CASSYRGYNEQFF
TRBV24-1,TRBJ2-1,CASGDSNEQFF
TRBV5-1,TRBJ2-4,CASSFHLDPNIQYF
TRBV12-3/TRBV12-4,TRBJ1-2,CASSPTRNYGYTF
TRBV18,TRBJ1-1,CASSDDRGRFEAFF
TRBV12-3/TRBV12-4,TRBJ2-1,CASSPRGGVGFF
TRBV7-2,TRBJ2-3,CASSSRTGVPDTQYF
TRBV13,TRBJ2-1,CASSPRGGVNEQFF
TRBV21-1,TRBJ2-5,CASSKASLKSQETQYF
TRBV11-1,TRBJ1-1,CASGWAMNTEAFF
TRBV2,TRBJ1-2,CASSLAGSVYSYTF
TRBV13,TRBJ1-1,CASSSTPRTAEAFF
TRBV12-5,TRBJ1-2,CASGLDYKYGYTF
TRBV19,TRBJ1-6,CASRETDNSPLHF
TRBV7-9,TRBJ1-2,CASSLETGLARGYTF
TRBV24-1,TRBJ2-1,CATRGLAQGASSYNEQFF
TRBV13,TRBJ2-3,CASSLYGGADTQYF
TRBV7-2,TRBJ2-1,CASSSQGQVDEQFF
TRBV21-1,TRBJ1-5,CASSPGNQPQHF
TRBV10-3,TRBJ2-2,CATQTGGIAGELFF
TRBV19,TRBJ1-1,CASSSTTGVEAFF
TRBV7-3,TRBJ2-1,CASSLSFHSGLAGVPSSYNEQFF
TRBV2,TRBJ2-7,CASSRTGVSYEQYF
TRBV6-5,TRBJ1-2,CASSYSEGAHYGYTF
TRBV30,TRBJ2-1,CAWSGAGPDEQFF
TRBV3-1/TRBV3-2,TRBJ1-1,CASSHSQERKAFF
TRBV4-1,TRBJ2-3,CASSQELDTDTQYF
TRBV7-9,TRBJ2-3,CASSLGGGITDTQYF
TRBV5-6,TRBJ1-4,CASSLSRANEKLFF
TRBV5-5,TRBJ1-4,CASSPLGATGPYREKLFF
TRBV2,TRBJ2-3,CASVRGSADTQYF
TRBV28,TRBJ2-1,CASSFSGGQDEQFF
TRBV5-4,TRBJ1-2,CASSLGDRGRYGYTF
TRBV5-4,TRBJ2-3,CASSLGSSGTDTQYF